This TCR beta chain was documented in a study of identical twins. Study findings and constraints: Out-of-frame TCR alpha sharing observed in monozygotic twins exceeded model estimates.

This clonotype was detected ten times or more. Its antigen is unknown. CDR3 length: 13 amino acids. Germline V gene sequence: CDR1 MGHRA, CDR2 YSYEKL. The germline V and J ends were trimmed by 2 bases and 2 bases, with 7 bases remaining between them. The authors used template switching to add a universal primer site and gave cDNA unique molecular identifiers. TCRdb re-derived calls from the 5' RACE reads in MiXCR, one entry per CDR3 protein. The table has a few hundred thousand distinct CDR3 sequences, about 10% seen once. This receptor was obtained from a man in his fifties or sixties in good health. The specimen was memory T cells sorted from blood. V is TRBV4-1 and J is TRBJ2-7; D remains ambiguous. Here the CDR3 DNA reads TGCGCCAGCAGCCAACCACAAACCTACGAGCAGTACTTC. Translating it yields CASSQPQTYEQYF.